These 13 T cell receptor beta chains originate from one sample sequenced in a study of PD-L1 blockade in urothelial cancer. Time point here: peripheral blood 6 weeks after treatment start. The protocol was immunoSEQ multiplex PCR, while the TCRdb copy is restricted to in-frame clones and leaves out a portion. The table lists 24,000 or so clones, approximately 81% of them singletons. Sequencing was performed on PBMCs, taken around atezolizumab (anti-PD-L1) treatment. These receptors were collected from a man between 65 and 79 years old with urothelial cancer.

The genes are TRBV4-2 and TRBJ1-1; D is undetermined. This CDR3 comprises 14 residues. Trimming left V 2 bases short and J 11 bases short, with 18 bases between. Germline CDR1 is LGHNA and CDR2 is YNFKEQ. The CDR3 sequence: CASSQPDNPKAAFF. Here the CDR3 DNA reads TGTGCCAGCAGCCAACCTGACAACCCCAAGGCGGCTTTCTTT.

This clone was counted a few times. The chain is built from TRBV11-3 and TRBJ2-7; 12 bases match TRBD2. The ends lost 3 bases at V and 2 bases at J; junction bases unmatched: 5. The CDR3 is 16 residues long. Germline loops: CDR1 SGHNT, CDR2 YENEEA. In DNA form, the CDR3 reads TGTGCCAGCAGCTTTTGGACTAGCGGGACAGCCTACGAGCAGTACTTC. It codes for CASSFWTSGTAYEQYF.

The CDR3 DNA follows: TGTGCCAGTAGCCCTTCCGGTAGCAATCAGCCCCAGCATTTT. Protein product: CASSPSGSNQPQHF. The rearrangement links TRBV19 to TRBJ1-5; D call uncertain. Per the germline V gene, CDR1 is LNHDA and CDR2 is SQIVND (reference sequence). V was clipped by 6 bases and J by 0 bases, with 9 bases between them. CDR3 size: 14 residues.

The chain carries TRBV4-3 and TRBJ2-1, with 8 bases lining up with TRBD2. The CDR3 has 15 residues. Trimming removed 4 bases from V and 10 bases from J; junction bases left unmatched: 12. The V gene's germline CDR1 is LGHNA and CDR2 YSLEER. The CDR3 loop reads CASSPGGFPGPEQFF. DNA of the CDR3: TGCGCCAGCAGCCCGGGGGGGTTCCCCGGACCGGAGCAGTTCTTC.

The CDR3: CASSLTSGRPVRYF. The CDR3, as DNA: TGTGCCAGCAGCCTGACTAGCGGGAGGCCCGTGAGGTATTTT. The gene calls are TRBV14 and TRBJ2-3; TRBD2 matches at 13 bases. Trimming at V came to 4 bases and at J to 14 bases, leaving 9 bases not matched to a gene. Per germline, CDR1 SGHDN and CDR2 FVKESK. CDR3 length: 14 amino acids.

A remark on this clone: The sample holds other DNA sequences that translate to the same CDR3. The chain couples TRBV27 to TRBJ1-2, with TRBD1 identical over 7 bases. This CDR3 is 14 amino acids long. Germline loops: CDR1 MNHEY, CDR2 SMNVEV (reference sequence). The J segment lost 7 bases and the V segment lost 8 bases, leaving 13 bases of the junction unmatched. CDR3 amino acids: CASRYAPGQSGYTF. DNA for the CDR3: TGTGCCAGCCGCTACGCTCCGGGACAGTCTGGCTACACCTTC.

The CDR3 DNA is TGTGCCAGCAGCGTAGGAGGGGGACAGACTCTCCTTGAGCAGTTCTTC. As protein: CASSVGGGQTLLEQFF. The J gene is TRBJ2-1, the V gene TRBV9, with TRBD1 matching over 7 bases. The CDR3 loop spans 16 amino acids. V was pared by 0 bases and J by 9 bases, with 12 bases of the junction left unmatched. Germline lookup yields CDR1 SGDLS and CDR2 YYNGEE.

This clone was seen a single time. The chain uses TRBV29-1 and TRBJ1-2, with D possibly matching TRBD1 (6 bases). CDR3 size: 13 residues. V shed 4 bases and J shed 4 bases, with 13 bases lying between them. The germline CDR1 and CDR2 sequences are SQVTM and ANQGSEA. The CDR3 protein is CSVGGGSGYGYTF. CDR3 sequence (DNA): TGCAGCGTTGGAGGGGGATCCGGCTATGGCTACACCTTC.

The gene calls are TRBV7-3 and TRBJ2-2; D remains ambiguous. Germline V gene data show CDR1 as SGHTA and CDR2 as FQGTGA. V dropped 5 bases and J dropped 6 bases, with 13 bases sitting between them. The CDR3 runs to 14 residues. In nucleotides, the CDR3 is TGTGCCAGCAGCGTGGAGTTGGTGGCCGGGGAGCTGTTTTTT. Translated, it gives CASSVELVAGELFF.

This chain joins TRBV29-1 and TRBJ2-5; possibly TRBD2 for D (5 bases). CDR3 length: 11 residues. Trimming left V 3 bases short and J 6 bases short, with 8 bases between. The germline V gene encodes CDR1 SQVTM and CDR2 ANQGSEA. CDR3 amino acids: CSVERAQTQYF. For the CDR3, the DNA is TGCAGCGTTGAGAGGGCGCAGACCCAGTACTTC.

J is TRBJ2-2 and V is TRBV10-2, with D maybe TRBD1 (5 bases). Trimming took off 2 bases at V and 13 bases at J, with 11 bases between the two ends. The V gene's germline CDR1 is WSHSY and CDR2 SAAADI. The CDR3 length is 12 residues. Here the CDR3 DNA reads TGCGCCAGCAGTGAGATCAGGGAAGGGCTGTTTTTT. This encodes CASSEIREGLFF.

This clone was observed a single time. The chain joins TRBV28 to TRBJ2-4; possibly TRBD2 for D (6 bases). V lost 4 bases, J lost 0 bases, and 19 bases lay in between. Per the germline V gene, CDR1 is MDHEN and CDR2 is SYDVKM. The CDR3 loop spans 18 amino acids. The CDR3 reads CASSSNPLAALAKNIQYF. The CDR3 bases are TGTGCCAGCAGTTCCAACCCTTTAGCGGCTCTAGCCAAAAACATTCAGTACTTC.

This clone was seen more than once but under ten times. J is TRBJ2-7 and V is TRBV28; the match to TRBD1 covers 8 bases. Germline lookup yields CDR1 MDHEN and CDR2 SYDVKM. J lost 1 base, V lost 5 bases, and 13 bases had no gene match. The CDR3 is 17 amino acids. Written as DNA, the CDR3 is TGTGCCAGCAGTCTGGGGCAGGGGGCAATCAGGTCCTACGAGCAGTACTTC. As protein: CASSLGQGAIRSYEQYF.